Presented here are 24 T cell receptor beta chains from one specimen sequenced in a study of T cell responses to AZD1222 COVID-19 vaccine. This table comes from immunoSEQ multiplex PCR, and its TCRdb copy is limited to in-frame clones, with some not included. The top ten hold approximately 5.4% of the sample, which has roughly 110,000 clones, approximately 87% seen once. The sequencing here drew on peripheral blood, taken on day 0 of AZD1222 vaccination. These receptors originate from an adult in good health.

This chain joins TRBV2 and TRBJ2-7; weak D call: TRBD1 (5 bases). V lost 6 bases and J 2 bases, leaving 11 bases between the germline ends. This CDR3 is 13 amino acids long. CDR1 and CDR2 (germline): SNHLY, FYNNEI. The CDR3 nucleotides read TGTGCCAGCAGAGGAACAGGTACCTACGAGCAGTACTTC. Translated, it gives CASRGTGTYEQYF. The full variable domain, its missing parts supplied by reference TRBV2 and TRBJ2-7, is EPEVTQTPSHQVTQMGQEVILRCVPISNHLYFYWYRQILGQKVEFLVSFYNNEISEKSEIFDDQFSVERPDGSNFTLKIRSTKLEDSAMYFCASRGTGTYEQYFGPGTRLTVT.

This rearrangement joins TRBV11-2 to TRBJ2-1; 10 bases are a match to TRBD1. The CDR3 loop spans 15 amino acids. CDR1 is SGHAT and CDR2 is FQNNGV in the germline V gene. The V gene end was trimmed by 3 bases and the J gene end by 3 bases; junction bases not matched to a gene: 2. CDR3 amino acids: CASSFWTGGYNEQFF. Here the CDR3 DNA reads TGTGCCAGCAGCTTCTGGACAGGGGGCTACAATGAGCAGTTCTTC.

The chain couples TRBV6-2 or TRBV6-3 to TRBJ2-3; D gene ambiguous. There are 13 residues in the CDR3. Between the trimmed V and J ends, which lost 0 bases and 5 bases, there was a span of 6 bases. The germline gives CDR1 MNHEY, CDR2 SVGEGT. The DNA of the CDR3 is TGTGCCAGCAGTTACTCGAAGAGAGATACGCAGTATTTT. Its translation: CASSYSKRDTQYF.

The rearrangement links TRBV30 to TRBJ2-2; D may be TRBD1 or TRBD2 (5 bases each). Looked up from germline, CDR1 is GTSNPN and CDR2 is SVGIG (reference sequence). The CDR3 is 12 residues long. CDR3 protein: CARDRYTGELFF. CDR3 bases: TGTGCTAGGGACCGATACACCGGGGAGCTGTTTTTT.

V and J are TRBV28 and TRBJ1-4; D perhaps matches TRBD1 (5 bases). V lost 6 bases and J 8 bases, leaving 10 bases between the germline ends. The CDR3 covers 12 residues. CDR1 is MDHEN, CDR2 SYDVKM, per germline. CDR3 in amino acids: CASSRDLEKLFF. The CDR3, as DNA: TGTGCCAGCAGCCGGGACTTGGAAAAACTGTTTTTT.

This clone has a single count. The CDR3 DNA is TGTGCCAGCAGTGAAGCGGGGGGCTATGGCTACACCTTC. Translating gives CASSEAGGYGYTF. The chain has TRBV6-1 and TRBJ1-2; perhaps TRBD1 as D (5 bases). CDR1 and CDR2 from the germline V gene are MNHNS and SASEGT. The CDR3 totals 13 residues. V was pared by 0 bases and J by 4 bases, with 6 bases between.

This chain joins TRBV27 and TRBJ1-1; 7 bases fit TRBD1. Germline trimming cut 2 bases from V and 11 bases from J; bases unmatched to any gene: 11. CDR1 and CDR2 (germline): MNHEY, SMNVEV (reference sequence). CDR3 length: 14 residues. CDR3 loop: CASSLKGGLEVAFF. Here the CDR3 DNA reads TGTGCCAGCAGTTTAAAAGGGGGCCTCGAGGTCGCTTTCTTT.

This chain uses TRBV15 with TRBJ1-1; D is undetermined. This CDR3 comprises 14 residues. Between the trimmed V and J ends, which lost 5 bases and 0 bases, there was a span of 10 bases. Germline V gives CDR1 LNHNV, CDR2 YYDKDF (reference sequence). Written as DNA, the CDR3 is TGTGCCACCAGCCCTCGCGGGATGAACACTGAAGCTTTCTTT. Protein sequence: CATSPRGMNTEAFF.

This CDR3 is CASSQEGTSGNTGELFF. CDR3 in DNA: TGTGCCAGCAGCCAAGAGGGGACTAGCGGGAACACCGGGGAGCTGTTTTTT. The chain carries TRBV3-1 (or the pseudogene TRBV3-2) and TRBJ2-2; 11 bases are shared with TRBD2. Losses at the gene ends were 0 bases for V and 1 base for J; bases not matched to a gene: 1. The CDR3 has 17 amino acids. Germline assignment: CDR1 LGHDT and CDR2 YNNKEL (reference sequence).

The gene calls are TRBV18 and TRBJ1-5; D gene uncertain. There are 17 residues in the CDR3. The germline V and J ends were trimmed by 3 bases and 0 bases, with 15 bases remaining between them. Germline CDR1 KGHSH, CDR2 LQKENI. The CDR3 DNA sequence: TGTGCCAGCTCACCCAAGCGACCAGGTCATAGCAATCAGCCCCAGCATTTT. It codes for CASSPKRPGHSNQPQHF.

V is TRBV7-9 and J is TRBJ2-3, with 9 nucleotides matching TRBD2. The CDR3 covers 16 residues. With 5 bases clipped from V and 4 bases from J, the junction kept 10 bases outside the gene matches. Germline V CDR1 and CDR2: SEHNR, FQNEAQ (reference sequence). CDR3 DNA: TGTGCCAGCAGCCCTCCGGGACTAGCAGGGTCAGATACGCAGTATTTT. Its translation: CASSPPGLAGSDTQYF.

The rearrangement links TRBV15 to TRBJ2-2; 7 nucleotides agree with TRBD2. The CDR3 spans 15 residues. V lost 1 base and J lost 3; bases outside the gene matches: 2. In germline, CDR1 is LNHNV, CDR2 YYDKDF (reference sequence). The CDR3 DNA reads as TGTGCCACCAGCAGAGGGCTAGCGGACACCGGGGAGCTGTTTTTT. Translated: CATSRGLADTGELFF. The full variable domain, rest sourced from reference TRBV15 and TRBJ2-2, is DAMVIQNPRYQVTQFGKPVTLSCSQTLNHNVMYWYQQKSSQAPKLLFHYYDKDFNNEADTPDNFQSRRPNTSFCFLDIRSPGLGDTAMYLCATSRGLADTGELFFGEGSRLTVL.

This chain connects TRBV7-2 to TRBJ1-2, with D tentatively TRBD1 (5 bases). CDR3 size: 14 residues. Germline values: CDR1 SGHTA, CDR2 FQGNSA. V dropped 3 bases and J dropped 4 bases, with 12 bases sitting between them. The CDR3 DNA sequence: TGTGCCAGCAGCTTGCTAAGACAGACCTATGGCTACACCTTC. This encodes CASSLLRQTYGYTF. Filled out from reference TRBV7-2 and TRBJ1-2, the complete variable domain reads GAGVSQSPSNKVTEKGKDVELRCDPISGHTALYWYRQSLGQGLEFLIYFQGNSAPDKSGLPSDRFSAERTGGSVSTLTIQRTQQEDSAVYLCASSLLRQTYGYTFGSGTRLTVV.

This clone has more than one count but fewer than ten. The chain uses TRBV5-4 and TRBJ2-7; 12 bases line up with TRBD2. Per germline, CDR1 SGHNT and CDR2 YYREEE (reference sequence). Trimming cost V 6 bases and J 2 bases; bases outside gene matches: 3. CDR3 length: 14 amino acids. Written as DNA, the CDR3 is TGTGCCAGCACCCCTAGCGGGAGGGCCTACGAGCAGTACTTC. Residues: CASTPSGRAYEQYF.

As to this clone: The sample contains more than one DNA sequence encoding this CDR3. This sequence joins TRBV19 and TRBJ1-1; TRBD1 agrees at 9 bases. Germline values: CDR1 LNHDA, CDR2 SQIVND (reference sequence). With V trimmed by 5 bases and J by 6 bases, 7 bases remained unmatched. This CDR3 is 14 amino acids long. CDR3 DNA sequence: TGTGCCAGTAGTCCGGGACAGGGCGCGTCTGAAGCTTTCTTT. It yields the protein CASSPGQGASEAFF.

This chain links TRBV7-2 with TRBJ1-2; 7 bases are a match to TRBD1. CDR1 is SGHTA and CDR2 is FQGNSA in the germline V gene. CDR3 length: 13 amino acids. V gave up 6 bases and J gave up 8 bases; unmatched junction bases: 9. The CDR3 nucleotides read TGTGCCAGCAGACTACAGGGGAGTGAAGGCTACACCTTC. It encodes CASRLQGSEGYTF.

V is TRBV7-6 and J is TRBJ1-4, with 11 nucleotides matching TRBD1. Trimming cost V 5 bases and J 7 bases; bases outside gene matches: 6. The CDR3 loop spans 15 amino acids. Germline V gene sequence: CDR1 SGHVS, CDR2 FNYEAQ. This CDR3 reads CASSPGQGASEKLFF. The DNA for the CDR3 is TGTGCCAGCAGCCCAGGACAGGGGGCTAGTGAAAAACTGTTTTTT.

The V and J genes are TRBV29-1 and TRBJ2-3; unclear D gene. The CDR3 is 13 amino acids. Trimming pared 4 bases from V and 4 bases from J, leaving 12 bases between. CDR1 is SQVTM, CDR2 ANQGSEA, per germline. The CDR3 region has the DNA TGCAGCGTTGGGAAGGTGAGAGCAGATACGCAGTATTTT. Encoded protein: CSVGKVRADTQYF.

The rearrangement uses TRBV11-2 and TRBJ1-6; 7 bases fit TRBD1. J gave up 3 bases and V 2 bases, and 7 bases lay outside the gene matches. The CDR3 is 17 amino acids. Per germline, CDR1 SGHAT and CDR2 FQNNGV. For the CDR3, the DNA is TGTGCCAGCAGCTTAAAATCGGGGACAGTCTATAATTCACCCCTCCACTTT. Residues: CASSLKSGTVYNSPLHF.

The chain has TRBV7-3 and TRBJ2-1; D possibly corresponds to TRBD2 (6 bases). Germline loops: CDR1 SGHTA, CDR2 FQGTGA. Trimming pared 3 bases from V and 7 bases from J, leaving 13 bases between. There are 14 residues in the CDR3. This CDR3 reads CASSFGGPDNEQFF. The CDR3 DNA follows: TGTGCCAGCAGCTTCGGAGGGCCAGATAATGAGCAGTTCTTC.

The CDR3 DNA follows: TGTGCCAGTAGTAGCAGGGCCACAGATACGCAGTATTTT. This sequence encodes CASSSRATDTQYF. The chain uses TRBV19 and TRBJ2-3; D is perhaps TRBD1 (5 bases). The CDR3 covers 13 residues. Germline CDR1 and CDR2: LNHDA and SQIVND (reference sequence). Trimming took 4 bases from V and 2 from J, leaving 7 bases between them.

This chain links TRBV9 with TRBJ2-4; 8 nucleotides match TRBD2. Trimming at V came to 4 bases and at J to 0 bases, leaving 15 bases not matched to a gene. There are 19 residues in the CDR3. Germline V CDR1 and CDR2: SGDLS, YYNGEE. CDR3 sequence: CASSPSWGSGSLAKNIQYF. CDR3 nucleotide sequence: TGTGCCAGCAGCCCCTCGTGGGGGAGCGGGAGTTTAGCCAAAAACATTCAGTACTTC.

CDR3 amino acids: CASSLRRIYEQYF. CDR3 in DNA: TGTGCCAGCAGCTTGCGACGGATCTACGAGCAGTACTTC. The chain is built from TRBV5-6 and TRBJ2-7, with D unresolved. V dropped 1 base and J dropped 3 bases, with 8 bases sitting between them. The CDR3 runs 13 residues. Germline values: CDR1 SGHDT, CDR2 YYEEEE.

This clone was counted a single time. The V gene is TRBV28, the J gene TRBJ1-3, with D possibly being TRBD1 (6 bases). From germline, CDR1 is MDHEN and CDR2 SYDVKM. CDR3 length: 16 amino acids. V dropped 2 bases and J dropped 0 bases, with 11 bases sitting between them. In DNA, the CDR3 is TGTGCCAGCAGTTTAGGACAGAGCAGCTCTGGAAACACCATATATTTT. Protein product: CASSLGQSSSGNTIYF.